This passage covers 23 T cell receptor beta chains from one sample sequenced in a study of OX40 agonist ivuxolimab in advanced cancers. Using immunoSEQ multiplex PCR, the repertoire was profiled, and TCRdb retains in-frame clones only, with some absent. The sample comprises more than 45,000 clones, over 65% of which are singletons, and 2% rests with the top ten. The specimen comprised CD4+ or CD8+ T cells sorted from blood, sampled in a trial of the OX40 agonist ivuxolimab. All receptors derive from an adult with an advanced solid tumor such as melanoma, head and neck, liver or kidney cancer.

The V call is TRBV7-8, the J call TRBJ1-1; D possibly corresponds to TRBD1 (6 bases). The CDR3 has 17 residues. V was clipped by 1 base and J by 8 bases, with 23 bases between them. The germline CDR1 and CDR2 sequences are SGHVS and FQNEAQ. The CDR3 coding sequence is TGTGCCAGCAGCTTAGTAAGGGCAGGGGAGAGGGAAAAAGAAGCTTTCTTT. It encodes CASSLVRAGEREKEAFF.

The CDR3 DNA sequence: TGCGCCAGCAGCTTGGGGGACAGCCTGAACACTGAAGCTTTCTTT. Translating it yields CASSLGDSLNTEAFF. V usage is TRBV5-1 and J usage is TRBJ1-1; TRBD1 matches at 7 bases. The CDR3 has 15 residues. Germline V gives CDR1 SGHRS, CDR2 YFSETQ. V shed 0 bases, J shed 0 bases, and the junction held 2 bases outside the gene matches.

V is TRBV14 and J is TRBJ1-2, with D unclear. Germline lookup yields CDR1 SGHDN and CDR2 FVKESK. CDR3 length equals 14 residues. Trimming left V 4 bases short and J 5 bases short, with 14 bases between. DNA of the CDR3: TGTGCCAGCAGCCCCTCGTCCGTACCTTATGGCTACACCTTC. Protein product: CASSPSSVPYGYTF.

The chain has TRBV28 and TRBJ1-2; TRBD1 aligns across 7 bases. The J segment lost 4 bases and the V segment lost 6 bases, leaving 5 bases of the junction unmatched. This CDR3 comprises 13 residues. Germline V gene sequence: CDR1 MDHEN, CDR2 SYDVKM. The CDR3 sequence is CASRPGTVYGYTF. The CDR3 DNA reads TGTGCCAGCAGGCCCGGGACAGTCTATGGCTACACCTTC.

This clone has a single count. In DNA form, the CDR3 reads TGTGCCAGCTCTTCCGGCGGACAGGGACTTTATGGCTACACCTTC. This gives the protein CASSSGGQGLYGYTF. The gene calls are TRBV28 and TRBJ1-2; 8 nucleotides line up with TRBD1. The J segment lost 5 bases and the V segment lost 8 bases, leaving 13 bases of the junction unmatched. The CDR3 consists of 15 residues. CDR1 MDHEN and CDR2 SYDVKM come from the germline V gene.

This clone was observed a handful of times. The chain is built from TRBV5-3 and TRBJ1-6; 7 bases fit TRBD1. TRBV5-3 qualifies as an ORF whose function is uncertain. V shed 3 bases, J shed 9 bases, and the junction held 9 bases outside the gene matches. This CDR3 is 15 amino acids long. CDR3 loop: CARSSMQGEGSPLHF. CDR3 nucleotide sequence: TGTGCCAGAAGCTCAATGCAGGGGGAAGGTTCACCCCTCCACTTT.

The gene calls are TRBV7-3 and TRBJ1-2; D possibly corresponds to TRBD1 (6 bases). The CDR3 runs to 16 residues. The V gene lost 0 bases and the J gene lost 2 bases, with 13 bases spanning the gap. Germline values: CDR1 SGHTA, CDR2 FQGTGA. The DNA for the CDR3 is TGTGCCAGCAGCTTAACGCCCGGGCAGGGGAACTATGGCTACACCTTC. Translation: CASSLTPGQGNYGYTF.

The rearrangement uses TRBV18 and TRBJ1-1; TRBD1 might be the D (5 bases). V dropped 4 bases and J dropped 4 bases, with 10 bases sitting between them. CDR3 length equals 13 residues. Germline CDR1 KGHSH, CDR2 LQKENI. As DNA, the CDR3 is TGTGCCAGCTCACTTACCGACAGCACTGAAGCTTTCTTT. Amino acid sequence: CASSLTDSTEAFF.

V gene TRBV5-1 combines with J gene TRBJ2-5; 9 nucleotides match TRBD2. The length of the CDR3 is 14 residues. Germline CDR1 and CDR2: SGHRS and YFSETQ. V lost 4 bases and J lost 5; bases outside the gene matches: 6. CDR3: CASSGGGARETQYF. The CDR3 nucleotides are TGCGCCAGCAGCGGCGGGGGGGCGCGGGAGACCCAGTACTTC.

The chain uses TRBV27 and TRBJ1-4; 7 bases map to TRBD1. The CDR3 is made up of 15 amino acids. Trimming removed 6 bases from V and 0 bases from J; junction bases left unmatched: 4. CDR1 is MNHEY, CDR2 SMNVEV, per germline (reference sequence). CDR3 residues: CASSGTDATNEKLFF. The CDR3 nucleotides are TGTGCCAGCAGCGGGACAGATGCAACTAATGAAAAACTGTTTTTT.

This rearrangement joins TRBV5-1 to TRBJ2-2; no firm D call. The CDR3 has 14 amino acids. V was cut by 4 bases and J by 7 bases, with 14 bases left in between. Germline lookup yields CDR1 SGHRS and CDR2 YFSETQ. The chain's CDR3 is CASSPDPRVGELFF. CDR3 nucleotide sequence: TGCGCCAGCAGCCCGGACCCTCGGGTCGGGGAGCTGTTTTTT.

The rearrangement uses TRBV5-1 and TRBJ2-3; TRBD2 matches 9 bases. V shed 1 base and J 3 bases; nucleotides not matched to a gene: 0. The CDR3 is made up of 14 amino acids. Germline CDR1 is SGHRS and CDR2 is YFSETQ. The CDR3 sequence: CASSLLAGTDTQYF. The DNA for the CDR3 is TGCGCCAGCAGCTTGCTAGCGGGGACAGATACGCAGTATTTT.

In its sample, this clone is medium-sized (0.01 to 0.1%). The chain carries TRBV14 and TRBJ2-7, with TRBD1 matching 11 bases. Germline values: CDR1 SGHDN, CDR2 FVKESK. V was pared by 1 base and J by 3 bases, with 11 bases of the junction left unmatched. The length of the CDR3 is 18 residues. The CDR3 nucleotides read TGTGCCAGCAGCCAAGGTCCCAGGACAGGGGGCCGGGGCTACGAGCAGTACTTC. Its protein product is CASSQGPRTGGRGYEQYF.

The chain combines TRBV2 with TRBJ2-1; D unresolved. The CDR3 sequence is 14 residues long. In germline, CDR1 is SNHLY, CDR2 FYNNEI. V gave up 4 bases and J gave up 7 bases, with 14 bases separating them. The CDR3 sequence is CASSGEHGINEQFF. Here the CDR3 DNA reads TGTGCCAGCAGTGGGGAACATGGGATTAATGAGCAGTTCTTC.

The CDR3 spells CASSLGGASGNTIYF. CDR3 DNA sequence: TGTGCCAGCAGTCTGGGGGGGGCCTCTGGAAACACCATATATTTT. This sequence joins TRBV28 and TRBJ1-3; perhaps TRBD1 as D (6 bases). Trimming took 5 bases from V and 0 from J, leaving 11 bases between them. This CDR3 has 15 amino acids. The germline gives CDR1 MDHEN, CDR2 SYDVKM.

The rearrangement links TRBV28 to TRBJ1-5, with 7 bases fitting TRBD1. The CDR3 length is 14 residues. V lost 6 bases to trimming and J lost 3 bases; unmatched junction nucleotides: 5. Germline lookup yields CDR1 MDHEN and CDR2 SYDVKM. The CDR3 region is CASRGGQDNQPQHF. The DNA of the CDR3 is TGTGCCAGCAGGGGAGGACAGGACAATCAGCCCCAGCATTTT.

This clone was detected only a few times. The rearrangement joins TRBV6-5 to TRBJ1-1, with D unclear. CDR1 is MNHEY, CDR2 SVGAGI, per germline. This CDR3 is 13 amino acids long. V was shortened by 6 bases and J by 3 bases, with 11 bases between the two germline ends. The CDR3 bases are TGTGCCAGCAGCCAAAACCGGGACACTGAAGCTTTCTTT. It is translated as CASSQNRDTEAFF.

The CDR3 DNA is TGCAGCGGGAGGGTGTCCGCAGATACGCAGTATTTT. This encodes CSGRVSADTQYF. V is TRBV29-1 and J is TRBJ2-3, with D possibly matching TRBD2 (6 bases). Looked up from germline, CDR1 is SQVTM and CDR2 is ANQGSEA. V was shortened by 7 bases and J by 4 bases, with 12 bases between the two germline ends. This CDR3 has 12 residues.

V gene TRBV10-3 combines with J gene TRBJ2-1; D is ambiguous. Trimming pared 2 bases from V and 8 bases from J, leaving 4 bases between. CDR3 length equals 11 residues. Germline V gene data show CDR1 as ENHRY and CDR2 as SYGVKD. As DNA, the CDR3 is TGTGCCATCAGTGAGGGTTATGAGCAGTTCTTC. It translates to CAISEGYEQFF.

This rearrangement joins TRBV30 to TRBJ2-1; 10 bases map to TRBD1. The germline V gene encodes CDR1 GTSNPN and CDR2 SVGIG (reference sequence). The CDR3 loop spans 13 amino acids. V dropped 3 bases and J dropped 15; count of bases not matched to a gene: 11. The CDR3 DNA reads TGTGCCTGGAGGGGCGGGACAGGGGCGCGTCCGTTCTTC. Protein product: CAWRGGTGARPFF.

The chain employs TRBV6-5 and TRBJ1-1; D not resolved. The CDR3 has 14 residues. Germline assignment: CDR1 MNHEY and CDR2 SVGAGI. V was clipped by 4 bases and J by 6 bases, with 15 bases between them. CDR3 sequence: CASSLPGESAEAFF. The CDR3 coding sequence is TGTGCCAGCAGTTTGCCCGGGGAGTCGGCTGAAGCTTTCTTT.

This clone was counted only a few times. The chain joins TRBV6-6 to TRBJ2-3; a weak D match, TRBD2 (6 bases). The CDR3 has 14 residues. Germline V gene lookup returns CDR1 MNHNY and CDR2 SVGAGI (reference sequence). Trimming removed 4 bases at V and 2 bases at J, with 10 bases between. CDR3 protein: CASSFRDSTDTQYF. CDR3 nucleotides: TGTGCCAGCAGTTTCCGGGACTCCACAGATACGCAGTATTTT.

This clone was recorded only once. This chain joins TRBV5-8 and TRBJ1-4; D ambiguous. The CDR3 loop spans 15 amino acids. Looked up from germline, CDR1 is SGHTS and CDR2 is YDEGEE. Trimming shortened V by 1 base and J by 4 bases, and 11 bases separated the two germline ends. CDR3 in amino acids: CASSLFTAGNEKLFF. Here the CDR3 DNA reads TGTGCCAGCAGCTTGTTTACAGCGGGTAATGAAAAACTGTTTTTT. Supplemented by reference TRBV5-8 and TRBJ1-4, the full variable domain reads EAGVTQSPTHLIKTRGQQATLRCSPISGHTSVYWYQQALGLGLQFLLWYDEGEERNRGNFPPRFSGRQFPNYSSELNVNALELEDSALYLCASSLFTAGNEKLFFGSGTQLSVL.